This T cell receptor (beta chain) comes out of a study of tumor-infiltrating lymphocytes in glioblastoma multiforme. Study outcomes and limitations: Just one glioblastoma patient contributed to the TCR-mutation comparison.

Three nested ARM-PCR rounds with V-beta and C-beta primers built TCRB libraries. TCRB-specific cDNA synthesis used 0.4 to 0.65 ug of total RNA. From the multiplex PCR reads, TCRdb called clonotypes with MiXCR, one entry per CDR3 protein. This sample yields about 15,000 distinct CDR3 sequences, of which roughly 74% are seen a single time; roughly 49% belongs to the top ten. This clonotype has a handful of counts. The target antigen is unknown. Trimming stripped 0 bases from V and 4 bases from J, with 16 bases between. This CDR3 has 16 amino acids. Per germline, CDR1 SGHNT and CDR2 YENEEA. The clonotype comes from a male donor with glioblastoma. This sequence joins TRBV11-3 and TRBJ2-7, with D possibly matching TRBD2 (6 bases). The sequenced material came from brain tumor tissue. In DNA form, the CDR3 reads TGTGCCAGCAGCTTAGATCTGGAGGGAGTCTGGTACGAGCAGTACTTC. Translated: CASSLDLEGVWYEQYF.